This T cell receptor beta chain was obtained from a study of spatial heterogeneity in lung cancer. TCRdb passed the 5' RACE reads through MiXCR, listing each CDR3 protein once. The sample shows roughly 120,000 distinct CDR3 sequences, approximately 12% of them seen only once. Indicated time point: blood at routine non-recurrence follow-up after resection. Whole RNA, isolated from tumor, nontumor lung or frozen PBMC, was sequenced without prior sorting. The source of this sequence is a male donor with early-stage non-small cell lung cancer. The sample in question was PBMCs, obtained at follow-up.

CDR3 sequence reads: CASGVTGASTTEAFF. CDR3 nucleotides: TGTGCCAGCGGCGTAACCGGGGCCTCCACCACTGAAGCTTTCTTT. The chain carries TRBV3-1 and TRBJ1-1, with D perhaps matching TRBD1 (5 bases). This CDR3 contains 15 residues. Trimming took off 8 bases at V and 4 bases at J, with 20 bases between the two ends. In germline, CDR1 is LGHDT, CDR2 YNNKEL (reference sequence).